Below, 29 T cell receptor beta chains from the same sample are listed, as sequenced in a study of blood T cell repertoires in COVID-19 (dated by TCRdb to 2020 to 2021). The library was prepared using the immunoSEQ multiplex PCR assay. TCRdb retrieved this table from immuneACCESS and kept in-frame rearrangements only. Not all clones are present; in checked studies, unresolved V genes account for under half, and no reason is known for the remainder. This sample lists 150,000 to 250,000 clones; roughly 80% were detected once. Nearly 6% of the sample is in the top ten clones. Sequencing was carried out using peripheral blood. These receptors originate from a woman between 40 and 55 years old with COVID-19, enrolled during active disease.

The rearrangement links TRBV6-5 to TRBJ1-2; a weak D match, TRBD1 (6 bases). CDR3 length: 15 residues. V was cut by 7 bases and J by 8 bases, with 23 bases left in between. CDR1 and CDR2 from the germline V gene are MNHEY and SVGAGI. The CDR3 coding sequence is TGTGCCAGCACCCCCTTAAAAACAGGACAGAGGGGCTACACCTTC. This encodes CASTPLKTGQRGYTF.

V and J are TRBV28 and TRBJ1-6, with TRBD1 matching over 10 bases. The CDR3 is 18 residues long. Trimming cost V 5 bases and J 2 bases; bases outside gene matches: 9. The V gene's germline CDR1 is MDHEN and CDR2 SYDVKM. The CDR3 DNA follows: TGTGCCAGCAGTGTCCCGGGACAGGGGTTGACCTATAATTCACCCCTCCACTTT. Residues: CASSVPGQGLTYNSPLHF.

J is TRBJ1-6 and V is TRBV5-4; perhaps TRBD1 as D (6 bases). The CDR3 runs to 16 residues. The germline V gene has CDR1 SGHNT and CDR2 YYREEE (reference sequence). V dropped 1 base and J dropped 9 bases, with 17 bases sitting between them. The CDR3 loop is CASSLYSGGLGSPLHF. CDR3 coding DNA: TGTGCCAGCAGCTTGTATTCGGGGGGGCTGGGTTCACCCCTCCACTTT. The full variable domain, in which reference TRBV5-4 and TRBJ1-6 provide the parts outside the CDR3, is ETGVTQSPTHLIKTRGQQVTLRCSSQSGHNTVSWYQQALGQGPQFIFQYYREEENGRGNFPPRFSGLQFPNYSSELNVNALELDDSALYLCASSLYSGGLGSPLHFGNGTRLTVT.

The chain links TRBV5-4 to TRBJ2-3, with a possible D match to TRBD2 (5 bases). CDR1 is SGHNT and CDR2 is YYREEE in the germline V gene (reference sequence). The ends were cut back, 5 bases at V and 1 base at J, with 8 bases in the middle. This CDR3 is 13 amino acids long. The chain's CDR3 is CASRRRGTDTQYF. In DNA, the CDR3 is TGTGCCAGCAGGAGGCGGGGCACAGATACGCAGTATTTT.

The chain uses TRBV10-3 and TRBJ2-3; TRBD1 might be the D (6 bases). Germline CDR1 and CDR2: ENHRY and SYGVKD. Trimming took 10 bases from V and 0 from J, leaving 20 bases between them. CDR3 length: 16 residues. Written as DNA, the CDR3 is TGTGCCAGCACAGGATCCGGACAGAGTAGCACAGATACGCAGTATTTT. It is translated as CASTGSGQSSTDTQYF.

V and J are TRBV7-2 and TRBJ1-3; D might be TRBD1 (6 bases). Germline lookup yields CDR1 SGHTA and CDR2 FQGNSA. The CDR3 has 14 residues. The V end was cut by 1 base, the J end by 4 bases, with 8 bases between. For the CDR3, the DNA is TGTGCCAGCAGCTTAGTAGGACAGGGAAACACCATATATTTT. Translation: CASSLVGQGNTIYF.

The genes are TRBV10-3 and TRBJ1-6, with D uncertain. Trimming cost V 0 bases and J 5 bases, with 8 bases left between them. Germline V CDR1 and CDR2: ENHRY, SYGVKD. The CDR3 runs to 15 residues. The CDR3 loop reads CAISESAGDNSPLHF. The CDR3 nucleotides read TGTGCCATCAGTGAGTCGGCCGGAGATAATTCACCCCTCCACTTT.

V is TRBV27 and J is TRBJ1-6; TRBD1 matches at 8 bases. J was trimmed by 10 bases and V by 6 bases; bases with no gene match: 11. The CDR3 is made up of 15 amino acids. CDR1 is MNHEY and CDR2 is SMNVEV in the germline V gene (reference sequence). This CDR3 reads CASREGQAINSPLHF. In DNA form, the CDR3 reads TGTGCCAGCAGGGAGGGACAGGCTATTAACTCACCCCTCCACTTT.

The rearrangement uses TRBV7-8 and TRBJ2-5; D remains ambiguous. Germline CDR1 and CDR2: SGHVS and FQNEAQ. CDR3 length: 11 residues. V lost 4 bases to trimming and J lost 4 bases, with 4 bases between them. This chain's CDR3 is CASSSRETQYF. The CDR3 DNA follows: TGTGCCAGCAGCTCGCGAGAGACCCAGTACTTC.

This chain joins TRBV3-1 (or the pseudogene TRBV3-2) and TRBJ2-3, with 10 bases that match TRBD2. CDR1 and CDR2 from the germline V gene are LGHDT and YNNKEL (reference sequence). With V trimmed by 6 bases and J by 2 bases, 8 bases remained unmatched. This CDR3 is 16 amino acids long. The CDR3 bases are TGTGCCAGCAGTACTTTTAGCGGGGGGACCACAGATACGCAGTATTTT. It yields the protein CASSTFSGGTTDTQYF.

The chain carries TRBV12-3 or TRBV12-4 and TRBJ1-1; possibly TRBD1 for D (5 bases). The CDR3 contains 13 residues. The ends were cut back, 11 bases at V and 4 bases at J, with 17 bases in the middle. The DNA for the CDR3 is TGTGCCGACAGAAGAACAGGAGTCACTGAAGCTTTCTTT. Translated, it gives CADRRTGVTEAFF.

The chain couples TRBV6-5 to TRBJ2-7; no reliable D call. The CDR3 sequence is 15 residues long. With 0 bases removed from V and 5 bases from J, the gap between germline ends came to 14 bases. Germline CDR1 MNHEY, CDR2 SVGAGI. The CDR3 DNA sequence: TGTGCCAGCAGTTACTCGACACCGTCTCTCCACGAGCAGTACTTC. Its translation: CASSYSTPSLHEQYF.

The chain carries TRBV2 and TRBJ2-7; D is uncertain. CDR3 length: 15 amino acids. Per the germline V gene, CDR1 is SNHLY and CDR2 is FYNNEI. The V and J ends lost 4 bases and 11 bases respectively, with 24 bases between them. CDR3 in amino acids: CASSAVPMAGRKEYF. The CDR3 DNA reads as TGTGCCAGCAGTGCCGTCCCGATGGCTGGGCGCAAAGAGTACTTC. The variable domain in full, with the rest retrieved from reference TRBV2 and TRBJ2-7, is EPEVTQTPSHQVTQMGQEVILRCVPISNHLYFYWYRQILGQKVEFLVSFYNNEISEKSEIFDDQFSVERPDGSNFTLKIRSTKLEDSAMYFCASSAVPMAGRKEYFGPGTRLTVT.

The rearrangement links TRBV5-1 to TRBJ2-3; 7 nucleotides agree with TRBD1. The CDR3 totals 16 residues. After removal of 4 bases from V and 1 base from J, the junction contained 9 bases not matched to a gene. CDR1 SGHRS and CDR2 YFSETQ come from the germline V gene. The DNA of the CDR3 is TGCGCCAGCAGCCCGGCAGGTACAGGGGGCACAGATACGCAGTATTTT. Encoded protein: CASSPAGTGGTDTQYF.

The chain couples TRBV10-1 to TRBJ2-1; D is possibly TRBD2 (6 bases). The germline CDR1 and CDR2 sequences are WNHNN and SYGVQD (reference sequence). The CDR3 is 18 residues long. Trimming shortened V by 5 bases and J by 4 bases, and 24 bases separated the two germline ends. As DNA, the CDR3 is TGCGCCAGCAGTTCACAAGGGACTGCCCCATCTAAATACAATGAGCAGTTCTTC. Protein product: CASSSQGTAPSKYNEQFF.

V usage is TRBV5-4 and J usage is TRBJ1-1, with a possible D match to TRBD1 (5 bases). This CDR3 is 14 amino acids long. The germline V and J ends were trimmed by 2 bases and 3 bases, with 11 bases remaining between them. The V gene's germline CDR1 is SGHNT and CDR2 YYREEE (reference sequence). For the CDR3, the DNA is TGTGCCAGCAGCTTTTGGGGGGGGGACACTGAAGCTTTCTTT. Translated, it gives CASSFWGGDTEAFF.

The V and J genes are TRBV5-1 and TRBJ2-7; perhaps TRBD2 as D (5 bases). Between the trimmed V and J ends, which lost 0 bases and 3 bases, there was a span of 13 bases. The germline V gene has CDR1 SGHRS and CDR2 YFSETQ. There are 15 residues in the CDR3. Here the CDR3 reads CASSLGPSTSYEQYF. CDR3 bases: TGCGCCAGCAGCTTGGGACCTTCTACTAGCTACGAGCAGTACTTC.

For this clone: One end of the junction fails to match germline, which may point to a read error. The rearrangement joins TRBV6-6 to TRBJ2-7, with TRBD2 matching 7 bases. Germline V gives CDR1 MNHNY, CDR2 SVGAGI (reference sequence). The length of the CDR3 is 13 residues. Written as DNA, the CDR3 is TGTGCCAGCAGTTACGCGGGGGAGCCCAACCGCTCCTTC. This translates into CASSYAGEPNRSF.

This clone has a single count. The J gene is TRBJ1-1, the V gene TRBV6-5; D call uncertain. CDR1 is MNHEY and CDR2 is SVGAGI in the germline V gene. V lost 8 bases to trimming and J lost 1 base, with 11 bases between them. This CDR3 is 13 amino acids long. The chain's CDR3 is CASLQIRNTEAFF. The CDR3 DNA reads as TGTGCCAGCCTCCAAATTAGGAACACTGAAGCTTTCTTT.

This chain links TRBV6-2 or TRBV6-3 with TRBJ2-7; no reliable D call. Deletions cut 2 bases from V and 2 bases from J, with 13 bases between. Germline CDR1 reads MNHEY; CDR2 reads SVGEGT. This CDR3 has 15 residues. The CDR3 nucleotides read TGTGCCAGCAGTTACGAAGGCAGGCTAACCTACGAGCAGTACTTC. As protein: CASSYEGRLTYEQYF.

The chain couples TRBV18 to TRBJ1-2; the match to TRBD1 covers 7 bases. This CDR3 is built from 14 residues. Losses at the gene ends were 3 bases for V and 1 base for J; bases not matched to a gene: 2. Germline assignment: CDR1 KGHSH and CDR2 LQKENI. CDR3 amino acids: CASSPSGGNYGYTF. Here the CDR3 DNA reads TGTGCCAGCTCACCCTCAGGGGGTAACTATGGCTACACCTTC.

This rearrangement joins TRBV27 to TRBJ1-6, with a tentative D call TRBD1 (6 bases). Germline CDR1 MNHEY, CDR2 SMNVEV (reference sequence). V lost 5 bases to trimming and J lost 0 bases, with 20 bases between them. This CDR3 has 19 amino acids. CDR3 protein: CASSPRQAILSSYNSPLHF. CDR3 in DNA: TGTGCCAGCAGTCCGAGACAGGCAATTTTAAGCTCCTATAATTCACCCCTCCACTTT.

This sequence joins TRBV21-1 and TRBJ2-1; the D call of TRBD2 is as the table states it, not checked on the DNA. TRBV21-1 represents a pseudogene. This CDR3 has 16 amino acids. The CDR3 region is CASSMTILAENNEQFF. CDR3 in DNA: TGTGCCAGCAGCATGACGATACTAGCGGAGAACAATGAGCAGTTCTTC.

V and J are TRBV6-5 and TRBJ1-3; 9 bases are a match to TRBD1. J was trimmed by 3 bases and V by 3 bases; bases with no gene match: 3. The CDR3 contains 15 residues. CDR1 is MNHEY, CDR2 SVGAGI, per germline. CDR3 nucleotides: TGTGCCAGCAGTTATACAGGGGGCCGTGGAAACACCATATATTTT. This codes for CASSYTGGRGNTIYF.

The gene calls are TRBV7-2 and TRBJ2-3; 7 nucleotides match TRBD2. Trimming cost V 2 bases and J 2 bases; bases outside gene matches: 4. The CDR3 covers 15 residues. Germline CDR1 reads SGHTA; CDR2 reads FQGNSA. The CDR3 bases are TGTGCCAGCAGCTTATTCGGGGGGAACACAGATACGCAGTATTTT. Protein sequence: CASSLFGGNTDTQYF.

The rearrangement links TRBV29-1 to TRBJ1-3; a weak D match, TRBD1 (5 bases). Trimming took 4 bases from V and 2 from J, leaving 6 bases between them. This CDR3 has 12 residues. Germline CDR1 and CDR2: SQVTM and ANQGSEA. The CDR3 DNA follows: TGCAGCGTTGGGGGCGCTGGAAACACCATATATTTT. Residues: CSVGGAGNTIYF. The full variable domain, completed using reference TRBV29-1 and TRBJ1-3, is SAVISQKPSRDICQRGTSLTIQCQVDSQVTMMFWYRQQPGQSLTLIATANQGSEATYESGFVIDKFPISRPNLTFSTLTVSNMSPEDSSIYLCSVGGAGNTIYFGEGSWLTVV.

The chain has TRBV30 and TRBJ2-7; TRBD2 matches at 13 bases. The length of the CDR3 is 14 residues. Germline V lookup: CDR1 GTSNPN, CDR2 SVGIG (reference sequence). Unmatched junction bases numbered 3, after V lost 3 bases and J lost 4 bases. CDR3 loop: CAWSWTSGSYEQYF. In DNA form, the CDR3 reads TGTGCCTGGAGCTGGACTAGCGGGAGTTACGAGCAGTACTTC.

The rearrangement links TRBV19 to TRBJ2-5; 7 nucleotides match TRBD1. The CDR3 spans 13 residues. With 7 bases clipped from V and 1 base from J, the junction kept 3 bases outside the gene matches. Germline CDR1 reads LNHDA; CDR2 reads SQIVND (reference sequence). CDR3 DNA: TGTGCCAGTAAAAGGGACAGCCAAGAGACCCAGTACTTC. Its protein product is CASKRDSQETQYF.

The chain is built from TRBV30 and TRBJ2-1; possible D gene TRBD1, 6 bases. CDR1 and CDR2 from the germline V gene are GTSNPN and SVGIG (reference sequence). Trimming took 2 bases from V and 8 from J, leaving 13 bases between them. This CDR3 is built from 13 residues. CDR3 coding DNA: TGTGCCTGGAGTTCGGGGCCAGGGGATGAGCAGTTCTTC. It yields the protein CAWSSGPGDEQFF.